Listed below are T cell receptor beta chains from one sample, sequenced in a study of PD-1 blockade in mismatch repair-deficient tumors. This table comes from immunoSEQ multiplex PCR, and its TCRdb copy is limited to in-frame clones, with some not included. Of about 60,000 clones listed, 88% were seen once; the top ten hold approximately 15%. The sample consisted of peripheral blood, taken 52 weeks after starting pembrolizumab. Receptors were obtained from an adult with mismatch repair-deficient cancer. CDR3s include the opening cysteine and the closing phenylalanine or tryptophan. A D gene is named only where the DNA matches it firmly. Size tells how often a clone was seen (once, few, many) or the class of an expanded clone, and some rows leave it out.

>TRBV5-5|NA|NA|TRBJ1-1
TGTGCCAGCAGCTTGTGGGCGGGGCAGATGAACACTGAAGCTTTCTTT
CASSLWAGQMNTEAFF
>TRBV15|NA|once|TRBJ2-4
TGTGCCACCAGCGGAAATCCGGGTCCACAAAACATTCAGTACTTC
CATSGNPGPQNIQYF
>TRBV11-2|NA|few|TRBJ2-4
TGTGCCAGCAGCTCGACGGGACGGAGCAAAAACATTCAGTACTTC
CASSSTGRSKNIQYF
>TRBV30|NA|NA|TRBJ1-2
TGTGCCTGGATAGGGAATTCTGGGAGTTTGGGAGGCTACACCTTC
CAWIGNSGSLGGYTF
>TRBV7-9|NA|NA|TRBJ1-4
TGTGCCAGCAGCTTGGTAGGAACTAATGAAAAACTGTTTTTT
CASSLVGTNEKLFF
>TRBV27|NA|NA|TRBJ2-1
TGTGCCAGCAGCCGAGGTGGGAGCTTGGAGCAGTTCTTC
CASSRGGSLEQFF
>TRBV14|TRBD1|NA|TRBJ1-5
TGTGCCAGCAGCCAAGTACCCCTCGGCAGGGGGCCGAATCAGCCCCAGCATTTT
CASSQVPLGRGPNQPQHF
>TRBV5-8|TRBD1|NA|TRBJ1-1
TGTGCCAGCAGCTCGTGGTCGGGGACAGTGCGAAGGGGGATCACTGAAGCTTTCTTT
CASSSWSGTVRRGITEAFF
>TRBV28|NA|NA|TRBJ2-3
TGTGCCAGCAGTTTCGACAGGAGCACAGATACGCAGTATTTT
CASSFDRSTDTQYF
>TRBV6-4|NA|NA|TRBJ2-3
TGTGCCAGCAGTGAAAGCGGGAGCACAGATACGCAGTATTTT
CASSESGSTDTQYF
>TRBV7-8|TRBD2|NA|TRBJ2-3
TGTGCCAGCAGCTTAGATCCCACTAGCGGGAGGGATACGCAGTATTTT
CASSLDPTSGRDTQYF
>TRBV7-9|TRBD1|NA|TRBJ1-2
TGTGCCAGCAGCGAGACAGGGCTCAACTATGGCTACACCTTC
CASSETGLNYGYTF
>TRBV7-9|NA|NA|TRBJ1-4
TGTGCCAGCAGCTTAATACGCACCCTTAACAATAATGAAAAACTGTTTTTT
CASSLIRTLNNNEKLFF